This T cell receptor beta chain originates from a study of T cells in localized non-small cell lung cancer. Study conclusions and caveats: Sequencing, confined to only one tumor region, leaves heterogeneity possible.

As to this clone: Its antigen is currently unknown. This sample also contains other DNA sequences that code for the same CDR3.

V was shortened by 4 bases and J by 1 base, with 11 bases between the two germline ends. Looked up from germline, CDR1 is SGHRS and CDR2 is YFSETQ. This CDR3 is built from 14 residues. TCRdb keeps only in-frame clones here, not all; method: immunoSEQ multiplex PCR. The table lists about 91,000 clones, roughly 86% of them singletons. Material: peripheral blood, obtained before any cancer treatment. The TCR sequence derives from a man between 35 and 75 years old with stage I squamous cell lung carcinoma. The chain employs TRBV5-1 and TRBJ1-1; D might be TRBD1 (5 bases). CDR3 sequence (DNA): TGCGCCAGCAGCCCCGGGACGGGGAACACTGAAGCTTTCTTT. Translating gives CASSPGTGNTEAFF.